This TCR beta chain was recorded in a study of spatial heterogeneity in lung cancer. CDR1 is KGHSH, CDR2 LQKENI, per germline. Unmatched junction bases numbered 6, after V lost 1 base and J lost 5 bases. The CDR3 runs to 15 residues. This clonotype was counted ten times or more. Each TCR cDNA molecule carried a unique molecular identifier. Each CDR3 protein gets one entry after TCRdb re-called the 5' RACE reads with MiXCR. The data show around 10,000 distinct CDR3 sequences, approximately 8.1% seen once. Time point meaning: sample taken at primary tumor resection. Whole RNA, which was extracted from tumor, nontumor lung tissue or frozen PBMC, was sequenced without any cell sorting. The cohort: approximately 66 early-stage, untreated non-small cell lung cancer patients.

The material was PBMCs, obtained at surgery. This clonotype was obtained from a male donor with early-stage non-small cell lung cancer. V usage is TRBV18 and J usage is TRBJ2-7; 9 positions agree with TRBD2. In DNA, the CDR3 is TGTGCCAGCTCACCACGCGGGACTAGCAGCCACGAGCAGTACTTC. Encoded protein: CASSPRGTSSHEQYF. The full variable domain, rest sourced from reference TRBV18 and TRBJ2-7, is NAGVMQNPRHLVRRRGQEARLRCSPMKGHSHVYWYRQLPEEGLKFMVYLQKENIIDESGMPKERFSAEFPKEGPSILRIQQVVRGDSAAYFCASSPRGTSSHEQYFGPGTRLTVT.